This T cell receptor (beta chain) was captured in a study of T cell responses to AZD1222 COVID-19 vaccine. Study-level findings and limits: Repertoires were sampled only after the peak T cell response. The donors showed a predominance of white British ancestry and of females, with possible underestimation of clonal diversity.

CDR1 is MNHEY, CDR2 SVGAGI, per germline. The CDR3 is 15 residues long. Trimming cost V 10 bases and J 2 bases; bases outside gene matches: 10. Pooling was applied to second doses at about 4 or about 12 weeks. Sequencing was performed with immunoSEQ multiplex PCR; in TCRdb, only in-frame clones are kept and a portion is missing. The data contain some 140,000 clones, 85% to 95% of them seen just once; the ten biggest clones take up approximately 7%. For this clone: Its cognate antigen is unknown.

This clonotype was sampled from an adult who received the AZD1222 COVID-19 vaccine. This chain connects TRBV6-5 to TRBJ2-2; 7 nucleotides line up with TRBD1. Sequencing used peripheral blood, obtained 28 days after the second AZD1222 dose. The CDR3 spells CATKEYRGNTGELFF. For the CDR3, the DNA is TGTGCCACCAAAGAGTACAGGGGTAACACCGGGGAGCTGTTTTTT.